This T cell receptor beta chain was identified during a study of blood T cell repertoires in COVID-19. Across the study: Acute and convalescent COVID-19 specimens originated in the United States, Italy and Spain. T cells, B-cell-depleted T cells, or PBMCs supplied cDNA or gDNA.

Measured with immunoSEQ multiplex PCR; TCRdb has only the in-frame clones, and not every one. Counted here are around 200,000 clones, just over 85% occurring once; the ten biggest clones make up 3% to 4.5%. Comment on this clone: The sample carries other DNA sequences with the same CDR3.

Germline V gives CDR1 LNHDA, CDR2 SQIVND (reference sequence). V was shortened by 5 bases and J by 3 bases, with 8 bases between the two germline ends. This CDR3 is 12 amino acids long. Those who participated ranged in age from roughly 18 to 89 years and resided in approximately 23 US areas. In assigning cohorts, the study relied on participant-reported clinical history. The rearrangement uses TRBV19 and TRBJ2-7, with D unclear. The receptor comes from a woman in her thirties or forties with acute COVID-19. The sequenced material came from PBMCs or T cells enriched from blood (not recorded which). CDR3 sequence: CASSPTGYEQYF. CDR3 bases: TGTGCCAGTAGTCCCACGGGCTACGAGCAGTACTTC.